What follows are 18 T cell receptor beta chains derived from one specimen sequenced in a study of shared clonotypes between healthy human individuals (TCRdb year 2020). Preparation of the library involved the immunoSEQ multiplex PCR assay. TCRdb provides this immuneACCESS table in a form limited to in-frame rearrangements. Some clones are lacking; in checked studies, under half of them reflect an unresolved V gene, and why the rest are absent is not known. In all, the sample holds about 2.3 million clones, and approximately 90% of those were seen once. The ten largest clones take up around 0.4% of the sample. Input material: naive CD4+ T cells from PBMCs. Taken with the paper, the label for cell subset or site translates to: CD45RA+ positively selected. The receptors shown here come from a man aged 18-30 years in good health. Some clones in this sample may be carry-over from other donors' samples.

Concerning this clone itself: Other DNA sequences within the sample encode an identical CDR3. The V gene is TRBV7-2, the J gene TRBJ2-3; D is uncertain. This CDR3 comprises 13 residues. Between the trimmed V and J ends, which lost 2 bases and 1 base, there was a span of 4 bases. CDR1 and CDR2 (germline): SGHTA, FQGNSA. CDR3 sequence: CASSLLGTDTQYF. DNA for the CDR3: TGTGCCAGCAGCTTACTTGGCACAGATACGCAGTATTTT.

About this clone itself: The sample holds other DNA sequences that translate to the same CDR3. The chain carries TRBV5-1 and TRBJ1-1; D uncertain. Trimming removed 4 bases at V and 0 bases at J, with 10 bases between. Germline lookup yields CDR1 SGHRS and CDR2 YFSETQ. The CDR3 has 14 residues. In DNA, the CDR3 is TGCGCCAGCAGCCAAGGACTGATGAACACTGAAGCTTTCTTT. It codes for CASSQGLMNTEAFF.

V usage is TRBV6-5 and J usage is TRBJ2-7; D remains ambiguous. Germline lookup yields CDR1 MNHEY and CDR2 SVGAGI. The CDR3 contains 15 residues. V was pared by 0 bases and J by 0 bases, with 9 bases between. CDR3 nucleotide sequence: TGTGCCAGCAGTTACTCGATGGCCGCCTCCTACGAGCAGTACTTC. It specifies CASSYSMAASYEQYF.

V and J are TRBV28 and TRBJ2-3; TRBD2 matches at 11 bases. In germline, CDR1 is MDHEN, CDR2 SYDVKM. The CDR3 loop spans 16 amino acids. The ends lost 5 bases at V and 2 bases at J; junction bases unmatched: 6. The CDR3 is CASSLQLAGDTDTQYF. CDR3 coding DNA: TGTGCCAGCAGTCTTCAACTAGCGGGGGACACAGATACGCAGTATTTT.

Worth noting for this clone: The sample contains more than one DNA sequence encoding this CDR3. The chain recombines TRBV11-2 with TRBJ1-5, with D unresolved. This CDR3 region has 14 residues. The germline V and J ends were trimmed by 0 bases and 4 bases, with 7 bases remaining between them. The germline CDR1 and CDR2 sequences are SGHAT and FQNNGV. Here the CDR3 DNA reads TGTGCCAGCAGCTTAGACGTCGGGAATCAGCCCCAGCATTTT. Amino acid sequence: CASSLDVGNQPQHF.

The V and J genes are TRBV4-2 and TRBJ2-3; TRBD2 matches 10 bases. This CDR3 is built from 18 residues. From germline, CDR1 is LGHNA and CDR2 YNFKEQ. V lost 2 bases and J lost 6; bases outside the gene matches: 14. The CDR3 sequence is CASSQTKGAGGPSDTQYF. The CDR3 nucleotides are TGTGCCAGCAGCCAAACAAAGGGAGCGGGAGGGCCCTCGGATACGCAGTATTTT.

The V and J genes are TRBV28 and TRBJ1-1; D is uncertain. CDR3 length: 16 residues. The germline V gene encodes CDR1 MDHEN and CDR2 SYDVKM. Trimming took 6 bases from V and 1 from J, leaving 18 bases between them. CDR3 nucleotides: TGTGCCAGCAGCTGGGCCCGCCAAGACAAGAACACTGAAGCTTTCTTT. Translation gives CASSWARQDKNTEAFF.

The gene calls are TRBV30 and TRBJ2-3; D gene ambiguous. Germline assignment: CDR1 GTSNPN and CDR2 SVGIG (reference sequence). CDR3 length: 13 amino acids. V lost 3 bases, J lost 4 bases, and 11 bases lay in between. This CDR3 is CAWSLNVADTQYF. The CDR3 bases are TGTGCCTGGAGCCTTAACGTAGCAGATACGCAGTATTTT. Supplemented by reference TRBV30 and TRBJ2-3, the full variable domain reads SQTIHQWPATLVQPVGSPLSLECTVEGTSNPNLYWYRQAAGRGLQLLFYSVGIGQISSEVPQNLSASRPQDRQFILSSKKLLLSDSGFYLCAWSLNVADTQYFGPGTRLTVL.

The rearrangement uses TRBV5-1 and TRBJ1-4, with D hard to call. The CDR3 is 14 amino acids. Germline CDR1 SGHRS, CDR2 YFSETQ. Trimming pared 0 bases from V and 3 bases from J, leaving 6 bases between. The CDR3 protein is CASSLEQSNEKLFF. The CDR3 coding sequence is TGCGCCAGCAGCTTGGAGCAGTCTAATGAAAAACTGTTTTTT.

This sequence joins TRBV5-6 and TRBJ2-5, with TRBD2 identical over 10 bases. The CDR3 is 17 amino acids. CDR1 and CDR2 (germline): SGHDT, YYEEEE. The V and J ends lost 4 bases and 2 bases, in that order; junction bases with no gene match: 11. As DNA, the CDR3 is TGTGCCAGCAGCCCAGCGGGAGGGCCCTCTGGTCAAGAGACCCAGTACTTC. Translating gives CASSPAGGPSGQETQYF.

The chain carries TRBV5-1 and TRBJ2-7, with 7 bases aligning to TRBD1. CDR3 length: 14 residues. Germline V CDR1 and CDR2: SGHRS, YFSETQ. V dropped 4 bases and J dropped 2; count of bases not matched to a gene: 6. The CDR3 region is CASSRGQSAYEQYF. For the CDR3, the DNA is TGCGCCAGCAGCCGGGGACAGTCCGCCTACGAGCAGTACTTC.

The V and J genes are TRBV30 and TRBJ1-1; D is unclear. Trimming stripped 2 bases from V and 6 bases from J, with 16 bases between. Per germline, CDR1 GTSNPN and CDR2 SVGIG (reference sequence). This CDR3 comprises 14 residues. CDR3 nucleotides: TGTGCCTGGAGTCCTTTGAGGCCGTATCCTGAAGCTTTCTTT. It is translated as CAWSPLRPYPEAFF.

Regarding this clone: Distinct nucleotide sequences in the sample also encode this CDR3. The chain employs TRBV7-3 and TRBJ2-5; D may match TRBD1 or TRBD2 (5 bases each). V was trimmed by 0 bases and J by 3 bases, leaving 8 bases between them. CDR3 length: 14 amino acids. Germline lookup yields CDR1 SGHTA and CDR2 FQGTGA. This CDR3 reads CASSLTGREETQYF. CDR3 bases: TGTGCCAGCAGCTTAACGGGGCGGGAAGAGACCCAGTACTTC.

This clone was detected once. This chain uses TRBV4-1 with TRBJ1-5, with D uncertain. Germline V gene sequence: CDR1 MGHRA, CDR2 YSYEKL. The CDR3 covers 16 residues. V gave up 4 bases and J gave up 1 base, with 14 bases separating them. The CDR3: CASSLTGVGSNQPQHF. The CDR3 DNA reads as TGCGCCAGCAGCCTAACCGGGGTCGGGAGCAATCAGCCCCAGCATTTT.

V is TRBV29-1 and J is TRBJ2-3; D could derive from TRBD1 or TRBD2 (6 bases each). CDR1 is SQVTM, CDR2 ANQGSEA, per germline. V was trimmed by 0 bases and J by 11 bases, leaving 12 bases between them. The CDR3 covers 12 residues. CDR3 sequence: CSVEDLGGRQYF. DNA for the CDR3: TGCAGCGTTGAAGATTTAGGGGGGCGGCAGTATTTT.

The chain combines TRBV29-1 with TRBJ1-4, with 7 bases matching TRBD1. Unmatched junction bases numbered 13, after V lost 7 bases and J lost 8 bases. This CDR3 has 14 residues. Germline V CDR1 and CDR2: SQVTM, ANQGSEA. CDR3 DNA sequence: TGCAGCGGGTACACAGGGGCTAGTACCGAAAAACTGTTTTTT. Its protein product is CSGYTGASTEKLFF.

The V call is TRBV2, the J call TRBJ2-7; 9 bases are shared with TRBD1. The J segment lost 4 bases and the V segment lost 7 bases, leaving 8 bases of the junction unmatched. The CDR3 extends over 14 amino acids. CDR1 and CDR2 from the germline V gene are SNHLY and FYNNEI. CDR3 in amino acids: CASTTQGAGYEQYF. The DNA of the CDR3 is TGTGCCAGCACCACACAGGGGGCAGGGTACGAGCAGTACTTC.

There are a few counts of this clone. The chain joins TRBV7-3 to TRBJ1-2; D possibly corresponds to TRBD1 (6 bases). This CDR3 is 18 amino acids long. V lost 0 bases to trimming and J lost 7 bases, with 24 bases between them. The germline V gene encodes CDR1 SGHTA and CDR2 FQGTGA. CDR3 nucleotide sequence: TGTGCCAGCAGCTTAACGATTCTCACAGGGACTGAGGTTTGTGGCTACACCTTC. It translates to CASSLTILTGTEVCGYTF.